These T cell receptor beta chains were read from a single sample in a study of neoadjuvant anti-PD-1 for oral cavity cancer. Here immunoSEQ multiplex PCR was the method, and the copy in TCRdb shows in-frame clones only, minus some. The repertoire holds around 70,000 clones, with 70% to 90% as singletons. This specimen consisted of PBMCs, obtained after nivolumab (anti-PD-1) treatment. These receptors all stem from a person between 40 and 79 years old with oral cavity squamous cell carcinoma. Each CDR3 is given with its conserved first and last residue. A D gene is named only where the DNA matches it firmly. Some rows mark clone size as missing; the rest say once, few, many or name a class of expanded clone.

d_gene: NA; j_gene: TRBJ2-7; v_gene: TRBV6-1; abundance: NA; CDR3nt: TGTGCCAGTGAAGGCCGGGACCACCAAGCCTACGAGCAGTACTTC; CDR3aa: CASEGRDHQAYEQYF
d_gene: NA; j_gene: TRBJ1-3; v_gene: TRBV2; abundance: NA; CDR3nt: TGTGCCAGCCTTTACCAGGGGCGGGACACCATATATTTT; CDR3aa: CASLYQGRDTIYF
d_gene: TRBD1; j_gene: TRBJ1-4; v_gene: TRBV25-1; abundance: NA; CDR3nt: TGTGCCAGCAGCCCGGAGGACAGGGTTGAAAAACTGTTTTTT; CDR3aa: CASSPEDRVEKLFF
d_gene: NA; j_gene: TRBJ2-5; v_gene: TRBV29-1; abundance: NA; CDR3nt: TGCAGCGTTGACGCAAATGGGAAAGAGACCCAGTACTTC; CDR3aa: CSVDANGKETQYF
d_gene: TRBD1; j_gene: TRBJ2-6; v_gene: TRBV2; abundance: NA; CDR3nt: TGTGCCAGCAGTGAAGGACAGGGGCCTTTCGTCCTGACTTTC; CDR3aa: CASSEGQGPFVLTF
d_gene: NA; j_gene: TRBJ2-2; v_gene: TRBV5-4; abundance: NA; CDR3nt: TGTGCCAGCAGCTCCGGGGGGACAGGAAACACCGGGGAGCTGTTTTTT; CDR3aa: CASSSGGTGNTGELFF
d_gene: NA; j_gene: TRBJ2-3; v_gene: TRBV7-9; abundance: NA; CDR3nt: TGTGCCACCGGAGGGGGAGATACGCAGTATTTT; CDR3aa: CATGGGDTQYF
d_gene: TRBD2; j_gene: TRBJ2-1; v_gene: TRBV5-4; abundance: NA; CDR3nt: TGTGCCAGCAGCTTGGCCCCTAGCGGAGCATCTATCAATGAGCAGTTCTTC; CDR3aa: CASSLAPSGASINEQFF
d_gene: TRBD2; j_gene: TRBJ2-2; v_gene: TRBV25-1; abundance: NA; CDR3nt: TGTGCCAGCTCGGGACTAGCGGGGAACACCGGGGAGCTGTTTTTT; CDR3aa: CASSGLAGNTGELFF
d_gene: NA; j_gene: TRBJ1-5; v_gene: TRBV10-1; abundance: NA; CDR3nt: TGCGCCAGCAGTGAGGGGACAAGCTTTCAGCCCCAGCATTTT; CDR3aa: CASSEGTSFQPQHF
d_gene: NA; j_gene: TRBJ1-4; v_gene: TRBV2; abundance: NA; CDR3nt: TGTGCCAGCAGGGACCCGGGCCCCGCTAATGAAAAACTGTTTTTT; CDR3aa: CASRDPGPANEKLFF
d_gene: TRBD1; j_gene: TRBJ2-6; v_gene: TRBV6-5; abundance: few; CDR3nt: TGTGCCAGCAGGCCGACAGGGTCTGGGGCCAACGTCCTGACTTTC; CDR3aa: CASRPTGSGANVLTF
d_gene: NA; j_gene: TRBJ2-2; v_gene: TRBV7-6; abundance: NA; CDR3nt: TGTGCCAGCACCCTTATGAGTGAGGGATCCTCCGGGGAGCTGTTTTTT; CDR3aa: CASTLMSEGSSGELFF
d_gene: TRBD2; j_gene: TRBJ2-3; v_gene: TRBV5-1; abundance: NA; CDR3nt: TGCGCCAGCAGCCCCGCGGGAGCCACAGATACGCAGTATTTT; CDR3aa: CASSPAGATDTQYF
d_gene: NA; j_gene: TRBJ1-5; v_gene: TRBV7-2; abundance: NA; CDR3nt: TGTGCCAGCAGCTCAAATCCGGGACAAGTTCAGCCCCAGCATTTT; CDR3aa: CASSSNPGQVQPQHF
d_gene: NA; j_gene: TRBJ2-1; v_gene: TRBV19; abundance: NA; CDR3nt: TGTGCCAGTAGTATAATGGGACATTCCTACAATGAGCAGTTCTTC; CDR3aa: CASSIMGHSYNEQFF
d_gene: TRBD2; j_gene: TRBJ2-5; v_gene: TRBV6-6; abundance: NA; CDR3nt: TGTGCCAGCAGTTACGAGGGGACTATAGAGACCCAGTACTTC; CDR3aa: CASSYEGTIETQYF
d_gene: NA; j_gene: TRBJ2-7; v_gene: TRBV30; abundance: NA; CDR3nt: TGTGCCTGGAGTGCATCGGAGCGCGAGCAGTACTTC; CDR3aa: CAWSASEREQYF
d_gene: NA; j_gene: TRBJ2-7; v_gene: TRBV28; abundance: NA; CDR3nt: TGTGCCACCGCGGGGGCGGGAGAGGGCGGCGAGCAGTACTTC; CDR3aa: CATAGAGEGGEQYF